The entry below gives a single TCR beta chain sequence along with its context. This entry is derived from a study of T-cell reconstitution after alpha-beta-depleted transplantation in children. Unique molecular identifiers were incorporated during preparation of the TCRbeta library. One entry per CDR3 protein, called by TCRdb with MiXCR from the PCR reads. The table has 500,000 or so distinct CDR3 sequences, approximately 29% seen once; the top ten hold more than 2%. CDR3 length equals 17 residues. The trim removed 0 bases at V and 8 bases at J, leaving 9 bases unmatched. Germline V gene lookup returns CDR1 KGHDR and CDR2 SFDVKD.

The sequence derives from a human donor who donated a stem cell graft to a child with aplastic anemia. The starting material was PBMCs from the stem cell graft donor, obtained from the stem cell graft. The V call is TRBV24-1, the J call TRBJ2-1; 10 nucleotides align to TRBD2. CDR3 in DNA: TGTGCCACCAGTGATTTGATGGCTAGCGGGAGTCTCGATGAGCAGTTCTTC. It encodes CATSDLMASGSLDEQFF.